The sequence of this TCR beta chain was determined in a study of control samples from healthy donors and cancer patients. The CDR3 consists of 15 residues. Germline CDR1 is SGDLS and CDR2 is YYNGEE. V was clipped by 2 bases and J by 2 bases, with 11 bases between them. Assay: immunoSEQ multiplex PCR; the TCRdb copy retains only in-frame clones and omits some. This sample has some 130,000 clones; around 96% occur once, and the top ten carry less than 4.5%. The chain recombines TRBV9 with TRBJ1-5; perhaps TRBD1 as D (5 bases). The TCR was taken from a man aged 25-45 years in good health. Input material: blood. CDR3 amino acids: CASSVAGTGNQPQHF. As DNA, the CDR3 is TGTGCCAGCAGCGTCGCCGGGACGGGCAATCAGCCCCAGCATTTT.